This T cell receptor beta chain is from a study of cytomegalovirus exposure and HLA in healthy donors. From germline, CDR1 is MGHDK and CDR2 SYGVNS. V was pared by 3 bases and J by 3 bases, with 10 bases between. This CDR3 has 14 amino acids. Amplification used 60 Vbeta primers and 13 Jbeta primers. Using immunoSEQ multiplex PCR, the repertoire was profiled, and TCRdb retains in-frame clones only, with some absent. The sample records about 120,000 clones, 65% to 80% being singletons. This chain joins TRBV25-1 and TRBJ2-3, with D perhaps matching TRBD2 (5 bases). The sequencing sample was made of PBMCs. This TCR was recovered from a woman between 40 and 50 years old in good health and CMV-seropositive. The CDR3 protein is CASSDVGRTDTQYF. CDR3 nucleotide sequence: TGTGCCAGCAGTGATGTGGGGAGAACAGATACGCAGTATTTT.